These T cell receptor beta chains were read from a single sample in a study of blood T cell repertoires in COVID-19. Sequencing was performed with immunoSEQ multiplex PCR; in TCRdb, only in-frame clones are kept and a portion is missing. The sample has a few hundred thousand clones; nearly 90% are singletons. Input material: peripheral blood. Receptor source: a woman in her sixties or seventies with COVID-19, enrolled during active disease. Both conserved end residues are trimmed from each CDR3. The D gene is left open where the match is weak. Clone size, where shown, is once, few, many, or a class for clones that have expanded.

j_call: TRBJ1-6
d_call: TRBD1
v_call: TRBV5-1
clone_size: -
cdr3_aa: ASSPGQNLYNSPLH

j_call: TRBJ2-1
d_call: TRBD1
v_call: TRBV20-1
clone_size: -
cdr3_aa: SADYRGEQF

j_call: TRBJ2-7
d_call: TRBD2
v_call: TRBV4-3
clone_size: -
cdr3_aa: ASSRGLAGGTYEQY

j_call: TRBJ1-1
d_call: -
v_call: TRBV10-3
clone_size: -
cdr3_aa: AISESSVGGAF

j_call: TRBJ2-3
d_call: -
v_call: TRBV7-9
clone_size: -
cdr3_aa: ALGGLREDTQY

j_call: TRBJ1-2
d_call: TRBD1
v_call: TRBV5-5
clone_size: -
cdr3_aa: ASSWDRGFYGYT

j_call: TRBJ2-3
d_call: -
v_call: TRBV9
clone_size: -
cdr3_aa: ASSVATYADTQY

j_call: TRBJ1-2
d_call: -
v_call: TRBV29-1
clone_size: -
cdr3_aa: SVDKAGTNYGYT

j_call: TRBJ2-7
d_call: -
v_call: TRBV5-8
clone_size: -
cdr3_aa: ASTRGGVYEQY

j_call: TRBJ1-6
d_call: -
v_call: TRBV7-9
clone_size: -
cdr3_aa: ASSLATVGNSPLH

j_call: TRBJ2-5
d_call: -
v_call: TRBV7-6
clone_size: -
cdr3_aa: ASSLTGTARSGGAQY

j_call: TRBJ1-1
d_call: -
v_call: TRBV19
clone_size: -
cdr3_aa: ASSPRGDRGAEAF

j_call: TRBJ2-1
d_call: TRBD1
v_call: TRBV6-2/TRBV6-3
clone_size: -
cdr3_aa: ASSYQGRGQGEQF

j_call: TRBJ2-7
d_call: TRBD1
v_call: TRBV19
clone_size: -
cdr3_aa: ASSCGQGLCEQY

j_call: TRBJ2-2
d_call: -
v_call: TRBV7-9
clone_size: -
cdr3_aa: ASSIVSGTGELF

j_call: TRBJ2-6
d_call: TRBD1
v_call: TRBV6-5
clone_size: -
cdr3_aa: ASSLTGAGANVLT

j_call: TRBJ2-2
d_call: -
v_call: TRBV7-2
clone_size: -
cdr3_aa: ASSPAGSNTGELF

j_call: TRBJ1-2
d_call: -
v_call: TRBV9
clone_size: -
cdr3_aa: ASSDTGRRGYT

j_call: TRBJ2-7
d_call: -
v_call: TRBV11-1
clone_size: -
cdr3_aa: ASSLTGLGEQY

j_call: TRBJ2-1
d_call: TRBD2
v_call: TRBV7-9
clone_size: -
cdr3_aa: ASSYSGGIGSEQF

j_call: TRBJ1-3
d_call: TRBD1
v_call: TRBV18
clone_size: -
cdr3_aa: ASSPRTGGSSGNTIY

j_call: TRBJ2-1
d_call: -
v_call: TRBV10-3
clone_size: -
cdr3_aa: AISPATGFSRNEQF

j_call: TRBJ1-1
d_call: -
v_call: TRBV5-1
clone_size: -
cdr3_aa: ASSLAAGNTEAF

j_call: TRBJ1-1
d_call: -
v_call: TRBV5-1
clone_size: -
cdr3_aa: ASSLFGGGTEAF

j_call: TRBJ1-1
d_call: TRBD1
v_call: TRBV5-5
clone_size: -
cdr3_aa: ASSLVRGLNTEAF

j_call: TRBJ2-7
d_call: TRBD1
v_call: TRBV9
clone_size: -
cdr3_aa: ASSRSGTGAYEQY

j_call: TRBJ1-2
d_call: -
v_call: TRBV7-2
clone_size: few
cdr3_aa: ASSPTGGSIGGYT

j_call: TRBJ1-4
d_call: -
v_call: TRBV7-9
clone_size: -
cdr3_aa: ASSLGAQWGEEEKLF

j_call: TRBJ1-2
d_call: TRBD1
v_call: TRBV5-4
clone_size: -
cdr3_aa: ASSRTPGQGFGYT

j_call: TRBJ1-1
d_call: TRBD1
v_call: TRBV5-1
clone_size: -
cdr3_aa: ASTDREFNSEAF

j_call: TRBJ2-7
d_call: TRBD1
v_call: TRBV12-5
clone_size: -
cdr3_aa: ASGLGGRGTYEQY

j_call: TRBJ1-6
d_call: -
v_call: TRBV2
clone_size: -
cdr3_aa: ASSRARGNSPLH

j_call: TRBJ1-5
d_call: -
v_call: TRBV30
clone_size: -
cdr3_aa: AWSQTLNNQPQH

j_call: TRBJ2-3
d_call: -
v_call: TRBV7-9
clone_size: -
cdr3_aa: ASSLGQNTDTQY

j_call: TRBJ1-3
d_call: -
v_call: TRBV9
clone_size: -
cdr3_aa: ASSTTDIGNTIY

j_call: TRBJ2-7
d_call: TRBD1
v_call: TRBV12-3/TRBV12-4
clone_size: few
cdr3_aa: ASREATGAEQY

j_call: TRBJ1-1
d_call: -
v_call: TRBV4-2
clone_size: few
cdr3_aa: ASSPVSGENTEAF

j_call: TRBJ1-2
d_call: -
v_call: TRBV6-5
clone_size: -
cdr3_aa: ASSYVGAGGYT

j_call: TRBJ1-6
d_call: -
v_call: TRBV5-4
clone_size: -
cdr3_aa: ASKQGSPNSPLH

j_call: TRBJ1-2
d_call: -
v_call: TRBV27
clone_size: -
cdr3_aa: ASKKGSGYT

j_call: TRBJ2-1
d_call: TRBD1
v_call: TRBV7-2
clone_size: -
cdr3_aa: ASSQPGGSYNEQF

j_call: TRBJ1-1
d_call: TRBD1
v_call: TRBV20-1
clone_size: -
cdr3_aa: SASRDRGL

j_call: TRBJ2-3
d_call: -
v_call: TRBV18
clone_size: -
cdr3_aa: ASSPRQGADTQY

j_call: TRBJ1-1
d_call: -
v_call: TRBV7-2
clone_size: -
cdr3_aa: ASRRQVGLNTEAF

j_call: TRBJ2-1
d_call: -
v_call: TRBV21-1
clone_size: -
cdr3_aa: ASSEDRVPCENEQF

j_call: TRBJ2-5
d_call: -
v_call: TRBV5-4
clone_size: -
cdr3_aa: ASSSSQETQY

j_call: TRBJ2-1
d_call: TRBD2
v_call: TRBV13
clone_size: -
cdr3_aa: ASSSTSGGTYNEQF

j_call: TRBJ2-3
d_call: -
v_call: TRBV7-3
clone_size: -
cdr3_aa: ASSHTGNGDTQY

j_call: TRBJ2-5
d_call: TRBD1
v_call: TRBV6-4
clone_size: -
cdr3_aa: ASSRDRGAETQY

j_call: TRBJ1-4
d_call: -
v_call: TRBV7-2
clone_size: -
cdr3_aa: ASSLWSGGNEKLF

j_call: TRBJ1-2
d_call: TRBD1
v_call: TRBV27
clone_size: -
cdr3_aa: ASSLLQGAGTNYGYT

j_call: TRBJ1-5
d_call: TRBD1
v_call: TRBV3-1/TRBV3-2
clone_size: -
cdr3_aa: ASSQATGGQPQH

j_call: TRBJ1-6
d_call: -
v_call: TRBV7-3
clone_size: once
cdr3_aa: ASSQNRDSPLH

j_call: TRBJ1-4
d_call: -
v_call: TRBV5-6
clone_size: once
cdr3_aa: ASSLGRGVGEKLF